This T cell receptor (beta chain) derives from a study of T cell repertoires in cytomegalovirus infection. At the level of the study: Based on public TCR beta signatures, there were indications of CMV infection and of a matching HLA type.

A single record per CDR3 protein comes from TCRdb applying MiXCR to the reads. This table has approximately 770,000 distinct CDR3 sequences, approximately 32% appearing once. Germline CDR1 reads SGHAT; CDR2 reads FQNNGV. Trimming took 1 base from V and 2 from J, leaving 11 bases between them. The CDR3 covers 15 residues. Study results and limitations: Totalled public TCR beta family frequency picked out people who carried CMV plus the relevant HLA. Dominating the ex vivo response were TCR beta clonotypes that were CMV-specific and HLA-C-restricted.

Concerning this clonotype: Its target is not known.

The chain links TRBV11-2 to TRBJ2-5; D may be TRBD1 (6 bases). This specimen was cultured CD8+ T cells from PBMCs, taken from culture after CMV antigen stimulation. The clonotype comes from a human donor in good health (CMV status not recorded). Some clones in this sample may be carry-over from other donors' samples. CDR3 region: CASSLVGATQETQYF. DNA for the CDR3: TGTGCCAGCAGCTTAGTGGGGGCGACACAAGAGACCCAGTACTTC.